This T cell receptor beta chain was recorded in a study of blood T cell repertoires in COVID-19. Study summary: Acute-phase and convalescent COVID-19 samples originated in the United States, Italy and Spain. T cells, B-cell-depleted T cells, or PBMCs supplied cDNA or gDNA.

The length of the CDR3 is 15 residues. Germline CDR1 is SGHRS and CDR2 is YFSETQ. J lost 4 bases, V lost 3 bases, and 9 bases had no gene match. In the original workflow: Scientists estimated how many nucleated cells there were by amplifying reference gene primers. Generated by immunoSEQ multiplex PCR, the TCRdb table keeps only in-frame clones and is missing some. V, J and clone size were drawn from that table, and D and trimming were deduced from the DNA. Of 25,000 to 40,000 clones listed, around 87% were seen once; the top ten hold roughly 13%. The chain recombines TRBV5-1 with TRBJ1-1, with 7 bases that match TRBD1. The clonotype comes from a man aged 60-69 years with active COVID-19. Specimen: peripheral blood. DNA of the CDR3: TGCGCCAGCAGCTCATTACAGGGGTCTACCACTGAAGCTTTCTTT. Translating gives CASSSLQGSTTEAFF.